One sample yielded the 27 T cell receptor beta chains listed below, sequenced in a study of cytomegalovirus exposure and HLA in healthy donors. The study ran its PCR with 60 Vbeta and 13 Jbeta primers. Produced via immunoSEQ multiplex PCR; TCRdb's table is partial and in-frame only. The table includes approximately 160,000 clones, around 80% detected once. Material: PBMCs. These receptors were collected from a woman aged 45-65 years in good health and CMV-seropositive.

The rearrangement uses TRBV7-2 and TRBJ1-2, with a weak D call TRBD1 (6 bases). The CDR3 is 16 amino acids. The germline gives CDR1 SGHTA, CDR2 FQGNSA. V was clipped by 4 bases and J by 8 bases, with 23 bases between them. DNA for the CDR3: TGTGCCAGCAGCTCACTAGGACAGCGGGGGGGGGAAGGCTACACCTTC. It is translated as CASSSLGQRGGEGYTF. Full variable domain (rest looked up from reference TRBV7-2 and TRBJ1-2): GAGVSQSPSNKVTEKGKDVELRCDPISGHTALYWYRQSLGQGLEFLIYFQGNSAPDKSGLPSDRFSAERTGGSVSTLTIQRTQQEDSAVYLCASSSLGQRGGEGYTFGSGTRLTVV.

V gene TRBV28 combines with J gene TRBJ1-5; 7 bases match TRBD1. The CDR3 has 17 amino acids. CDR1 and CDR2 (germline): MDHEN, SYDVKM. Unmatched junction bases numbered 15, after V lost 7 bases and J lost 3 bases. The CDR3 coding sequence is TGTGCCAGCACCTCAACCGCTCCGGACAGGATCAATCAGCCCCAGCATTTT. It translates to CASTSTAPDRINQPQHF. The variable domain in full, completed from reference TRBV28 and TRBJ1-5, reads DVKVTQSSRYLVKRTGEKVFLECVQDMDHENMFWYRQDPGLGLRLIYFSYDVKMKEKGDIPEGYSVSREKKERFSLILESASTNQTSMYLCASTSTAPDRINQPQHFGDGTRLSIL.

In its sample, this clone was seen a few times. The CDR3 region has the DNA TGTGCCAGCAGCCCCTTGGGGGCGGGAGTAATCACCGGGGAGCTGTTTTTT. It codes for CASSPLGAGVITGELFF. The rearrangement links TRBV9 to TRBJ2-2, with D tentatively TRBD2 (7 bases). Germline CDR1 SGDLS, CDR2 YYNGEE. This CDR3 has 17 residues. The V end lost 4 bases, the J end lost 4 bases, and 20 bases lay between the germline ends. The full variable domain, rest sourced from reference TRBV9 and TRBJ2-2, is DSGVTQTPKHLITATGQRVTLRCSPRSGDLSVYWYQQSLDQGLQFLIQYYNGEERAKGNILERFSAQQFPDLHSELNLSSLELGDSALYFCASSPLGAGVITGELFFGEGSRLTVL.

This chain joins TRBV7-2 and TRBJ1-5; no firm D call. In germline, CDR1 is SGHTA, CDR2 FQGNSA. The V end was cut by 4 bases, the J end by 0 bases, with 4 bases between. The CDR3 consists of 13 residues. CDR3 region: CASSSYSNQPQHF. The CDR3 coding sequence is TGTGCCAGCAGCTCGTATAGCAATCAGCCCCAGCATTTT.

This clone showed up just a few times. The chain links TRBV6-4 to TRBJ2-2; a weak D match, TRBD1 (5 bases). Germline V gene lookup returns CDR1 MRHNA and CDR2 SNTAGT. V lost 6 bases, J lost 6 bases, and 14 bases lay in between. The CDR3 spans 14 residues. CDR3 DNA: TGTGCCAGCAGCCCAACAGGCTCCGCCGGGGAGCTGTTTTTT. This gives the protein CASSPTGSAGELFF.

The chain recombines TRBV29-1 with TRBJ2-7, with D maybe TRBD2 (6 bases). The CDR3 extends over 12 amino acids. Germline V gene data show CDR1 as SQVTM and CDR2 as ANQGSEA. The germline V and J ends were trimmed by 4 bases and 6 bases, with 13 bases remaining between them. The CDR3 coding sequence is TGCAGCGTTGGTGGGGGTAGCGGCGAGCAGTACTTC. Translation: CSVGGGSGEQYF.

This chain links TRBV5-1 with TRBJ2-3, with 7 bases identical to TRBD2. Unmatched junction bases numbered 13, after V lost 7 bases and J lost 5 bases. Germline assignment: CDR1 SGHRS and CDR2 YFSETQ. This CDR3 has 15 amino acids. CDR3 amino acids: CASRYASGGGDTQYF. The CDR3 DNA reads TGCGCCAGCCGATATGCTAGCGGCGGGGGAGATACGCAGTATTTT. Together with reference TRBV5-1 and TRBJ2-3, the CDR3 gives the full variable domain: KAGVTQTPRYLIKTRGQQVTLSCSPISGHRSVSWYQQTPGQGLQFLFEYFSETQRNKGNFPGRFSGRQFSNSRSEMNVSTLELGDSALYLCASRYASGGGDTQYFGPGTRLTVL.

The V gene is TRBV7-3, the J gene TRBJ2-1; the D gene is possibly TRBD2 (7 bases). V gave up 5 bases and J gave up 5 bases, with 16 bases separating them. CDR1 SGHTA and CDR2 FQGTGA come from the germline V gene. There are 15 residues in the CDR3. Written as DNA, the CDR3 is TGTGCCAGCAGCCCGGGGGGCTCTATGAACAATGAGCAGTTCTTC. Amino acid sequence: CASSPGGSMNNEQFF. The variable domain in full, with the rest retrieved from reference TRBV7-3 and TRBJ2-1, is GAGVSQTPSNKVTEKGKYVELRCDPISGHTALYWYRQSLGQGPEFLIYFQGTGAADDSGLPNDRFFAVRPEGSVSTLKIQRTERGDSAVYLCASSPGGSMNNEQFFGPGTRLTVL.

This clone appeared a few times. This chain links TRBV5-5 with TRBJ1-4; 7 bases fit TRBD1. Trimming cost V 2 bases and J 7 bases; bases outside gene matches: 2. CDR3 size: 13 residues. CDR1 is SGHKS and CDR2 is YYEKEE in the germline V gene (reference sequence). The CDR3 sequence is CASSLQGREKLFF. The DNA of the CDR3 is TGTGCCAGCAGCTTACAGGGGCGTGAAAAACTGTTTTTT.

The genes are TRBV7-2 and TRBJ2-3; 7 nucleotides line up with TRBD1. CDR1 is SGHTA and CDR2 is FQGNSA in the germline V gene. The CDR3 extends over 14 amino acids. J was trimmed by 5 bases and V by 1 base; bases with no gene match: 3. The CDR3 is CASSLGAGGDTQYF. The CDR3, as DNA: TGTGCCAGCAGCTTAGGGGCAGGGGGAGATACGCAGTATTTT.

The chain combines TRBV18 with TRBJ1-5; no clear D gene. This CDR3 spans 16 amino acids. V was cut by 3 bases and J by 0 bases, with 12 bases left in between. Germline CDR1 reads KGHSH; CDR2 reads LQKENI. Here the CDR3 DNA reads TGTGCCAGCTCACCTTCCGGGGAATATAGCAATCAGCCCCAGCATTTT. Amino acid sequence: CASSPSGEYSNQPQHF.

The DNA for the CDR3 is TGTGCCAGCAGCTTGGAAGGGCGGGAGGGCACAGATACGCAGTATTTT. This sequence encodes CASSLEGREGTDTQYF. V and J are TRBV5-4 and TRBJ2-3; 8 bases are a match to TRBD2. V shed 0 bases and J 1 base; nucleotides not matched to a gene: 4. The CDR3 spans 16 residues. Germline CDR1 reads SGHNT; CDR2 reads YYREEE (reference sequence).

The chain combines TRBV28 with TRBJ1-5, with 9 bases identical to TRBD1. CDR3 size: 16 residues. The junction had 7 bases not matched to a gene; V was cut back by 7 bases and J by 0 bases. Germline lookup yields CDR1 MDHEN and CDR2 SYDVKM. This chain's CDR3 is CASNPTGGYSNQPQHF. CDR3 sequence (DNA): TGTGCCAGCAACCCGACAGGGGGGTATAGCAATCAGCCCCAGCATTTT.

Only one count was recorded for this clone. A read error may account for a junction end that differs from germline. CDR3 DNA: TGCGCCAGCAGCTTGGGGGAGGTCTCTGGGGCCAACGGCCTGACTTTC. It yields the protein CASSLGEVSGANGLTF. This rearrangement joins TRBV5-1 to TRBJ2-6, with D perhaps TRBD2 (6 bases). This CDR3 comprises 16 residues. Looked up from germline, CDR1 is SGHRS and CDR2 is YFSETQ.

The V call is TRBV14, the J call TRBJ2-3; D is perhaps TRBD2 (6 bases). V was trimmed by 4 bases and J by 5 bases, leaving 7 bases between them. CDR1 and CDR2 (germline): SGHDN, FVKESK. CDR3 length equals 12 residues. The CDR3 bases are TGTGCCAGCAGCCTGGGGGGAGATACGCAGTATTTT. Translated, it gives CASSLGGDTQYF.

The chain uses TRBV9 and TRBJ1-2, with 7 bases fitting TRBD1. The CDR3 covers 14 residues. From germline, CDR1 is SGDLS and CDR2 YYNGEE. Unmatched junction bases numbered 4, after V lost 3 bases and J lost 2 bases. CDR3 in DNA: TGTGCCAGCAGCGCCCAGACAGGGAACTATGGCTACACCTTC. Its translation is CASSAQTGNYGYTF.

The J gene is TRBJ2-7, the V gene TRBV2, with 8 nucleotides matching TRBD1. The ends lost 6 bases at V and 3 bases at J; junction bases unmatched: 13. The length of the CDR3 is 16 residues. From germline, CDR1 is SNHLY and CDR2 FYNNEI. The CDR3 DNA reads TGTGCCAGCAGGGGGGCTCCGACAGGGGATCACTACGAGCAGTACTTC. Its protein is CASRGAPTGDHYEQYF.

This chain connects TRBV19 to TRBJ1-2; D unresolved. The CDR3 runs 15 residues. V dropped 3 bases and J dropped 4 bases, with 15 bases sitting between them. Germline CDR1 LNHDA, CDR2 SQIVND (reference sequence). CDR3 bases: TGTGCCAGTAGTATGGATAGGGAGCAAGGCTATGGCTACACCTTC. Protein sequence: CASSMDREQGYGYTF.

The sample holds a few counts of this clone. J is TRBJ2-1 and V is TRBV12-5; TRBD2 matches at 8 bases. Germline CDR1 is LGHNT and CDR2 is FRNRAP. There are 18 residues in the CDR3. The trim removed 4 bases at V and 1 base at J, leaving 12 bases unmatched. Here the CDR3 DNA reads TGTGCTAGTGGTTCCTCGAAGGGCGGGGGGCGATCCTACAATGAGCAGTTCTTC. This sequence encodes CASGSSKGGGRSYNEQFF.

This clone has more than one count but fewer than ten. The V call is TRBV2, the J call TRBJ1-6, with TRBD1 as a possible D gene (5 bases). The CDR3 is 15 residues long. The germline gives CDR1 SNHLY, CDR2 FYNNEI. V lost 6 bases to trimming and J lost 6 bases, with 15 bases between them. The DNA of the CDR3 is TGTGCCAGCAGCTCCGCGGGACCCACTAATTCACCCCTCCACTTT. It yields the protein CASSSAGPTNSPLHF.

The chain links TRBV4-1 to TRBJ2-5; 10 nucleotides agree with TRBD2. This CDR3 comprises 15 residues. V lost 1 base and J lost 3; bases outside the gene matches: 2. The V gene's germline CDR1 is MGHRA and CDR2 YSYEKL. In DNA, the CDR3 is TGCGCCAGCAGCCAAGTAGCGGGGGGCGAAGAGACCCAGTACTTC. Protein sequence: CASSQVAGGEETQYF.

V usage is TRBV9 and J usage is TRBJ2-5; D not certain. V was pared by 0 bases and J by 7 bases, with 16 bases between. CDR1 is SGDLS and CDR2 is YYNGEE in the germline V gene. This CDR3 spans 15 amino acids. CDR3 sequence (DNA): TGTGCCAGCAGCGTAGCCCCCTTACCAGGTGGGACCCAGTACTTC. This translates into CASSVAPLPGGTQYF.

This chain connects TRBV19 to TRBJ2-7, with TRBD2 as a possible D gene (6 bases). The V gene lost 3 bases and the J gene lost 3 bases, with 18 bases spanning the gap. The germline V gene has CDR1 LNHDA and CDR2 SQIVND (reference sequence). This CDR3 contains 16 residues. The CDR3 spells CASSMGGLNMIYEQYF. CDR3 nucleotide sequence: TGTGCCAGTAGTATGGGGGGACTCAACATGATCTACGAGCAGTACTTC.

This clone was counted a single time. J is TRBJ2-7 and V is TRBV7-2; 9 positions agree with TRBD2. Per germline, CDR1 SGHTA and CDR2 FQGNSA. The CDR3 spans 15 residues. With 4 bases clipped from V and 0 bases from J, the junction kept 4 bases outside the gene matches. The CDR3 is CASSSTSGNSYEQYF. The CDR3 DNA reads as TGTGCCAGCAGCTCGACTAGCGGTAACTCCTACGAGCAGTACTTC. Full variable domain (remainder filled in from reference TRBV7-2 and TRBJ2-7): GAGVSQSPSNKVTEKGKDVELRCDPISGHTALYWYRQSLGQGLEFLIYFQGNSAPDKSGLPSDRFSAERTGGSVSTLTIQRTQQEDSAVYLCASSSTSGNSYEQYFGPGTRLTVT.

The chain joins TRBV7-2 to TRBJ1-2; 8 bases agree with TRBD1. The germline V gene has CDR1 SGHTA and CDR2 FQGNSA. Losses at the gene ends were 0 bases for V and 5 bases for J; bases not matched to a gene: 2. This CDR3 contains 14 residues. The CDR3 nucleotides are TGTGCCAGCAGCTTAGCCGGGACAGGTTATGGCTACACCTTC. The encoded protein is CASSLAGTGYGYTF. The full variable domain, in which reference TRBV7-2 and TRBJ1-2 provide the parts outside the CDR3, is GAGVSQSPSNKVTEKGKDVELRCDPISGHTALYWYRQSLGQGLEFLIYFQGNSAPDKSGLPSDRFSAERTGGSVSTLTIQRTQQEDSAVYLCASSLAGTGYGYTFGSGTRLTVV.

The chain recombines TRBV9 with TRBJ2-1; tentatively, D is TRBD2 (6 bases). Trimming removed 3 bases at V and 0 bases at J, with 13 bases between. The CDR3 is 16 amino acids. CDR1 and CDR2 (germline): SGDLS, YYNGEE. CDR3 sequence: CASSARRGSSYNEQFF. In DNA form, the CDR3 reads TGTGCCAGCAGCGCAAGGAGGGGAAGCTCCTACAATGAGCAGTTCTTC.

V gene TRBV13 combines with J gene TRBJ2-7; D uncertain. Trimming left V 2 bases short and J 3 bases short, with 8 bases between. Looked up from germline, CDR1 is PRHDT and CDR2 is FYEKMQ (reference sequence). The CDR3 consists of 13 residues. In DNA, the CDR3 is TGTGCCAGCAGCTTAAACACAGTCTACGAGCAGTACTTC. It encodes CASSLNTVYEQYF.